The rows below give T cell receptor beta chains drawn from one sample of a study of beta chain features in type 1 diabetes. Only in-frame clones appear in the TCRdb table, and some are missing; sequencing was by immunoSEQ multiplex PCR. The repertoire has some 25,000 clones, roughly three quarters of them found once; the top ten carry 2% to 2.5%. The sequenced sample was Tregs from blood. These receptors were collected from a woman between 35 and 50 years old in good health. Each CDR3 is given with its conserved first and last residue. A D gene is named only where the DNA matches it firmly. A row's size may be missing; if present it is once, few, many or a size class.

.,TRBJ1-2,TRBV19,.,CAVSGLSNYGYTF,TGTGCCGTCTCGGGACTTTCTAACTATGGCTACACCTTC
TRBD1,TRBJ2-7,TRBV19,.,CASSLLGTGSYEQYF,TGTGCCAGTAGTCTGCTGGGGACAGGGTCTTACGAGCAGTACTTC
.,TRBJ2-2,TRBV7-7,.,CASSVSRGTGELFF,TGTGCCAGCAGCGTAAGCCGGGGCACCGGGGAGCTGTTTTTT
.,TRBJ2-1,TRBV10-3,few,CAISEQYNEQFF,TGTGCCATCAGTGAGCAGTACAATGAGCAGTTCTTC
.,TRBJ2-2,TRBV12-5,.,CASGFHPGGELFF,TGTGCTAGTGGTTTCCACCCAGGCGGGGAGCTGTTTTTT
TRBD1,TRBJ2-1,TRBV7-2,few,CASSPLYRGSNEQFF,TGTGCCAGCAGCCCTCTGTACAGGGGAAGCAATGAGCAGTTCTTC
TRBD1,TRBJ2-1,TRBV4-3,.,CASSRGTGPPYNEQFF,TGCGCCAGCAGCCGAGGGACAGGGCCCCCCTACAATGAGCAGTTCTTC
.,TRBJ2-3,TRBV4-3,once,CASSQEGGSGDTQYF,TGCGCCAGCAGCCAAGAAGGCGGGTCGGGAGATACGCAGTATTTT
TRBD2,TRBJ2-1,TRBV10-2,.,CASTIWASGGLNEQFF,TGCGCCAGCACCATATGGGCCAGCGGGGGTCTCAATGAGCAGTTCTTC
TRBD1,TRBJ1-2,TRBV5-1,once,CASSLTGDPLYGYTF,TGCGCCAGCAGCTTGACAGGGGATCCCCTCTATGGCTACACCTTC
.,TRBJ2-7,TRBV5-4,.,CASSFRGNLYF,TGTGCCAGCAGCTTTCGAGGGAATCTATACTTC
.,TRBJ2-7,TRBV18,.,CASSPASYEQYF,TGTGCCAGCTCACCCGCGTCCTACGAGCAGTACTTC